One sample yielded the 13 T cell receptor beta chains listed below, sequenced in a study of shared clonotypes between healthy human individuals. Assay used: immunoSEQ multiplex PCR; TCRdb lists only in-frame clones, some missing. The sample has approximately 1.5 million clones; approximately 98.5% are singletons. Sequencing was done on a sample of naive CD4+ T cells sorted from blood. The sample's subset: CD45RA+ positively selected. The receptor set was obtained from a man aged 30-40 years in good health.

The chain joins TRBV7-7 to TRBJ2-3; 8 bases agree with TRBD2. CDR3 length: 17 residues. Germline V CDR1 and CDR2: SSHAT, FNYEAQ (reference sequence). Germline trimming cut 2 bases from V and 6 bases from J; bases unmatched to any gene: 13. The CDR3 region is CASSLRSGREVPDTQYF. The DNA of the CDR3 is TGTGCCAGCAGCTTAAGGAGCGGGAGAGAGGTTCCGGATACGCAGTATTTT.

This clone was detected only once. The chain recombines TRBV7-8 with TRBJ2-3; 12 bases line up with TRBD2. The CDR3 length is 17 residues. CDR1 and CDR2 (germline): SGHVS, FQNEAQ. With V trimmed by 5 bases and J by 3 bases, 9 bases remained unmatched. CDR3 amino acids: CASSPPLAGGQTDTQYF. CDR3 nucleotide sequence: TGTGCCAGCAGCCCCCCCCTAGCGGGAGGGCAGACAGATACGCAGTATTTT.

The chain is built from TRBV9 and TRBJ1-2, with a possible D match to TRBD1 (5 bases). Germline lookup yields CDR1 SGDLS and CDR2 YYNGEE. The CDR3 is 12 amino acids. Trimming cost V 5 bases and J 8 bases, with 13 bases left between them. The CDR3, as DNA: TGTGCCAGCAGTCGGGGCGCCGGGGGCTACACCTTC. Translation gives CASSRGAGGYTF.

The rearrangement uses TRBV11-2 and TRBJ1-2; D is ambiguous. Trimming stripped 5 bases from V and 0 bases from J, with 7 bases between. CDR3 length: 13 amino acids. CDR1 SGHAT and CDR2 FQNNGV come from the germline V gene. The CDR3 bases are TGTGCCAGCAGCGGAATAGCTAACTATGGCTACACCTTC. This gives the protein CASSGIANYGYTF. The variable domain in full, with the rest retrieved from reference TRBV11-2 and TRBJ1-2, is EAGVAQSPRYKIIEKRQSVAFWCNPISGHATLYWYQQILGQGPKLLIQFQNNGVVDDSQLPKDRFSAERLKGVDSTLKIQPAKLEDSAVYLCASSGIANYGYTFGSGTRLTVV.

V usage is TRBV5-1 and J usage is TRBJ2-1; 10 bases align to TRBD1. CDR3 length equals 19 residues. V gave up 4 bases and J gave up 1 base; unmatched junction bases: 14. CDR1 and CDR2 from the germline V gene are SGHRS and YFSETQ. CDR3 region: CASSPPGTGAMGSYNEQFF. The CDR3 DNA follows: TGCGCCAGCAGCCCCCCCGGGACAGGGGCAATGGGATCCTACAATGAGCAGTTCTTC.

The chain joins TRBV28 to TRBJ1-4; 7 bases map to TRBD1. Germline V lookup: CDR1 MDHEN, CDR2 SYDVKM. The J segment lost 5 bases and the V segment lost 6 bases, leaving 9 bases of the junction unmatched. The CDR3 contains 15 residues. For the CDR3, the DNA is TGTGCCAGCAGCGATCCCGGGACAGCAAATGAAAAACTGTTTTTT. Translated: CASSDPGTANEKLFF. The full variable domain, its missing parts supplied by reference TRBV28 and TRBJ1-4, is DVKVTQSSRYLVKRTGEKVFLECVQDMDHENMFWYRQDPGLGLRLIYFSYDVKMKEKGDIPEGYSVSREKKERFSLILESASTNQTSMYLCASSDPGTANEKLFFGSGTQLSVL.

The CDR3 spells CATQRTTVYNEQFF. In DNA, the CDR3 is TGTGCCACCCAGAGAACTACGGTCTACAATGAGCAGTTCTTC. The genes are TRBV27 and TRBJ2-1; D unresolved. The germline V gene has CDR1 MNHEY and CDR2 SMNVEV (reference sequence). V gave up 10 bases and J gave up 3 bases, with 16 bases separating them. This CDR3 is built from 14 residues.

V gene TRBV18 combines with J gene TRBJ1-4; TRBD1 might be the D (5 bases). Germline CDR1 is KGHSH and CDR2 is LQKENI. The CDR3 is made up of 15 amino acids. Deletions cut 2 bases from V and 3 bases from J, with 10 bases between. CDR3 sequence (DNA): TGTGCCAGCTCACCAGGCGGGACTTCTAATGAAAAACTGTTTTTT. Translating gives CASSPGGTSNEKLFF.

The genes are TRBV7-8 and TRBJ2-3; D is possibly TRBD1 or TRBD2 (6 bases each). Germline V lookup: CDR1 SGHVS, CDR2 FQNEAQ. V was clipped by 5 bases and J by 7 bases, with 22 bases between them. This CDR3 comprises 16 residues. In nucleotides, the CDR3 is TGTGCCAGCAGCGAACCTATGAGGGGGAGGTCGAATACGCAGTATTTT. It translates to CASSEPMRGRSNTQYF.

This rearrangement joins TRBV29-1 to TRBJ1-2, with TRBD1 matching over 9 bases. The germline V gene has CDR1 SQVTM and CDR2 ANQGSEA. The CDR3 length is 16 residues. Trimming removed 7 bases from V and 3 bases from J; junction bases left unmatched: 15. In DNA form, the CDR3 reads TGCAGCGCCCATGCGGACAGGGGCCACCCCGACTATGGCTACACCTTC. Its protein is CSAHADRGHPDYGYTF.

The rearrangement links TRBV9 to TRBJ2-7; D possibly matches TRBD1 or TRBD2 (5 bases each). The CDR3 has 14 residues. The V and J ends lost 7 bases and 0 bases respectively, with 14 bases between them. Per the germline V gene, CDR1 is SGDLS and CDR2 is YYNGEE. The CDR3 reads CASGSGTSSYEQYF. DNA of the CDR3: TGTGCCAGCGGATCCGGGACGAGCTCCTACGAGCAGTACTTC.

This chain joins TRBV10-1 and TRBJ2-7, with 7 nucleotides matching TRBD2. The ends lost 3 bases at V and 3 bases at J; junction bases unmatched: 5. The CDR3 runs 14 residues. The germline V gene encodes CDR1 WNHNN and CDR2 SYGVQD (reference sequence). CDR3 DNA: TGCGCCAGCAGTGACGGGGGGTCAATCTACGAGCAGTACTTC. Protein: CASSDGGSIYEQYF.

V and J are TRBV28 and TRBJ2-2, with 8 bases lining up with TRBD2. This CDR3 spans 16 amino acids. After removal of 5 bases from V and 4 bases from J, the junction contained 9 bases not matched to a gene. Germline values: CDR1 MDHEN, CDR2 SYDVKM. CDR3 in amino acids: CASSNAAGAITGELFF. As DNA, the CDR3 is TGTGCCAGCAGTAATGCAGCGGGAGCGATCACCGGGGAGCTGTTTTTT.